This TCR beta chain is from a study of cytomegalovirus exposure and HLA in healthy donors. V lost 2 bases, J lost 4 bases, and 3 bases lay in between. This CDR3 spans 12 amino acids. Germline V CDR1 and CDR2: SGDLS, YYNGEE. With 60 Vbeta and 13 Jbeta primers, the PCR was carried out. Data came from immunoSEQ multiplex PCR; TCRdb stores just in-frame clones and leaves some out. The table has around 97,000 clones, 81% seen once. The sequence derives from a man aged 40-55 years in good health and CMV-seropositive. Material: PBMCs. The chain uses TRBV9 and TRBJ1-4, with no clear D. The CDR3: CASSVYNEKLFF. CDR3 nucleotides: TGTGCCAGCAGCGTCTATAATGAAAAACTGTTTTTT.